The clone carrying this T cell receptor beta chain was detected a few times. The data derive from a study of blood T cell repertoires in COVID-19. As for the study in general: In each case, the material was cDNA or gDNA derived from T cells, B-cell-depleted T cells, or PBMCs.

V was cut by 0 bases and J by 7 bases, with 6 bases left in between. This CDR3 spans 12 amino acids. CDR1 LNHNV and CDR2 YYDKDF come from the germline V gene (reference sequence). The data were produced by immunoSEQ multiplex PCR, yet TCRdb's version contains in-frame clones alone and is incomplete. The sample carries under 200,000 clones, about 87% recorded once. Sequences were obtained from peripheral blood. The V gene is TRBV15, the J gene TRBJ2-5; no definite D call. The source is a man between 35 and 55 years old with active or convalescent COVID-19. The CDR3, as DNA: TGTGCCACCAGCAGAGATCTCGGGACCCAGTACTTC. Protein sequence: CATSRDLGTQYF.